Shown below are 17 T cell receptor beta chains from a single sample sequenced in a study of cytomegalovirus exposure and HLA in healthy donors. PCR primers comprised 60 Vbeta and 13 Jbeta primers. TCRdb's copy holds only in-frame clones and misses some; the assay was immunoSEQ multiplex PCR. Of more than 150,000 clones in the sample, approximately 84% were seen once. Sequencing was carried out using PBMCs. These receptor sequences come from a young woman in good health and CMV-seropositive.

This clone has a single count. The chain links TRBV28 to TRBJ1-1; D gene unclear. Trimming pared 1 base from V and 4 bases from J, leaving 7 bases between. This CDR3 comprises 13 residues. From germline, CDR1 is MDHEN and CDR2 SYDVKM. CDR3 bases: TGTGCCAGCAGTTTATCGAGGGCCACTGAAGCTTTCTTT. Translation gives CASSLSRATEAFF. Supplemented by reference TRBV28 and TRBJ1-1, the full variable domain reads DVKVTQSSRYLVKRTGEKVFLECVQDMDHENMFWYRQDPGLGLRLIYFSYDVKMKEKGDIPEGYSVSREKKERFSLILESASTNQTSMYLCASSLSRATEAFFGQGTRLTVV.

The chain carries TRBV7-8 and TRBJ1-2, with TRBD1 identical over 7 bases. CDR1 SGHVS and CDR2 FQNEAQ come from the germline V gene. Trimming at V came to 7 bases and at J to 7 bases, leaving 9 bases not matched to a gene. The CDR3 is 13 amino acids. This CDR3 is CASTAGGQLGYTF. CDR3 nucleotides: TGTGCCAGCACCGCAGGGGGTCAGCTTGGCTACACCTTC.

The chain couples TRBV11-1 to TRBJ2-7; 8 nucleotides agree with TRBD1. The ends lost 0 bases at V and 4 bases at J; junction bases unmatched: 5. The CDR3 is 15 amino acids. Germline loops: CDR1 SGHAT, CDR2 FQDESV (reference sequence). In nucleotides, the CDR3 is TGTGCCAGCAGCTTAGCTATGACAGGGGAGTACGAGCAGTACTTC. Amino acid sequence: CASSLAMTGEYEQYF.

The chain recombines TRBV5-6 with TRBJ2-1, with D possibly TRBD2 on 6 matching bases. V was shortened by 6 bases and J by 4 bases, with 17 bases between the two germline ends. CDR3 length: 15 residues. CDR1 SGHDT and CDR2 YYEEEE come from the germline V gene. This CDR3 is CASNAGRGEYNEQFF. Written as DNA, the CDR3 is TGTGCCAGCAACGCTGGGCGGGGCGAGTACAATGAGCAGTTCTTC.

V is TRBV6-5 and J is TRBJ2-7, with 8 bases fitting TRBD1. This CDR3 has 13 residues. Looked up from germline, CDR1 is MNHEY and CDR2 is SVGAGI. V lost 2 bases and J lost 6; bases outside the gene matches: 3. The CDR3 sequence: CASSYATGGEQYF. The CDR3 region has the DNA TGTGCCAGCAGTTACGCTACAGGGGGCGAGCAGTACTTC.

This sequence joins TRBV19 and TRBJ1-5; 7 bases align to TRBD1. CDR1 and CDR2 (germline): LNHDA, SQIVND (reference sequence). This CDR3 has 14 residues. The junction had 6 bases not matched to a gene; V was cut back by 5 bases and J by 5 bases. The CDR3 DNA follows: TGTGCCAGTAGTTTGGCAGGGGGGTATCAGCCCCAGCATTTT. This codes for CASSLAGGYQPQHF.

V and J are TRBV11-2 and TRBJ2-7; 12 nucleotides align to TRBD2. This CDR3 contains 16 residues. Per the germline V gene, CDR1 is SGHAT and CDR2 is FQNNGV. V shed 5 bases and J 5 bases; nucleotides not matched to a gene: 10. The CDR3 bases are TGTGCCAGCAGCCTCCGACTAGCGGGAGTCGTGGACGAGCAGTACTTC. As protein: CASSLRLAGVVDEQYF.

The chain has TRBV19 and TRBJ2-7; 13 bases map to TRBD2. This CDR3 is 16 amino acids long. CDR1 LNHDA and CDR2 SQIVND come from the germline V gene (reference sequence). V was pared by 5 bases and J by 4 bases, with 8 bases of the junction left unmatched. The CDR3 DNA reads TGTGCCAGTAGTCCGGCACTAGCGGGAGGGCGGTACGAGCAGTACTTC. Its translation: CASSPALAGGRYEQYF.

The chain is built from TRBV2 and TRBJ1-5, with a weak D call TRBD1 (5 bases). Trimming left V 6 bases short and J 3 bases short, with 9 bases between. The CDR3 has 13 residues. The germline gives CDR1 SNHLY, CDR2 FYNNEI. CDR3 coding DNA: TGTGCCAGCAGCTTAGGGGACAATCAGCCCCAGCATTTT. Protein sequence: CASSLGDNQPQHF.

V gene TRBV25-1 combines with J gene TRBJ2-7, with a possible D match to TRBD2 (5 bases). The CDR3 is made up of 16 amino acids. CDR1 MGHDK and CDR2 SYGVNS come from the germline V gene. Trimming took off 1 base at V and 1 base at J, with 14 bases between the two ends. CDR3 DNA sequence: TGTGCCAGCAGTGAATCTCGGGGTTTTGAGTCCTACGAGCAGTACTTC. This gives the protein CASSESRGFESYEQYF.

This clone was detected a few times. The gene calls are TRBV21-1 and TRBJ1-1; the listed D gene, TRBD1, was not tested against the DNA. TRBV21-1 represents a pseudogene. The CDR3 spans 18 residues. This CDR3 is CASSIGRRAGQLNTEAFF. DNA for the CDR3: TGTGCCAGCAGCATAGGGCGGAGGGCGGGACAGTTGAACACTGAAGCTTTCTTT.

This clone has a handful of counts. V gene TRBV27 combines with J gene TRBJ2-5; 12 nucleotides align to TRBD1. The germline CDR1 and CDR2 sequences are MNHEY and SMNVEV (reference sequence). Losses at the gene ends were 5 bases for V and 7 bases for J; bases not matched to a gene: 14. This CDR3 is built from 17 residues. CDR3 amino acids: CASSPLTTGQGAGTQYF. The CDR3 DNA is TGTGCCAGCAGTCCGCTGACCACGGGACAGGGGGCCGGGACCCAGTACTTC.

The chain recombines TRBV6-6 with TRBJ1-1, with a tentative D call TRBD1 (6 bases). Trimming removed 10 bases from V and 4 bases from J, with 19 bases in between. The germline gives CDR1 MNHNY, CDR2 SVGAGI (reference sequence). The CDR3 loop spans 14 amino acids. The DNA for the CDR3 is TGTGCCATCCACCTCGGGGCAGGGGTCACTGAAGCTTTCTTT. Protein product: CAIHLGAGVTEAFF.

CDR3 DNA sequence: TGTGCCAGCAGCATTACTGCTAACTATGGCTACACCTTC. It translates to CASSITANYGYTF. This rearrangement joins TRBV7-9 to TRBJ1-2; D gene unclear. Trimming took 5 bases from V and 0 from J, leaving 7 bases between them. The CDR3 has 13 residues. From germline, CDR1 is SEHNR and CDR2 FQNEAQ (reference sequence).

This chain links TRBV6-4 with TRBJ2-7; maybe TRBD2 (5 bases). The CDR3 contains 17 residues. Trimming stripped 10 bases from V and 5 bases from J, with 30 bases between. Germline V lookup: CDR1 MRHNA, CDR2 SNTAGT. CDR3 bases: TGTGCCACCGTACCCATCCGGGCGAGGGCTGTCGGGGACGAGCAGTACTTC. Translating gives CATVPIRARAVGDEQYF.

This clone was seen just once. The rearrangement uses TRBV6-5 and TRBJ2-2, with 8 bases aligning to TRBD2. Germline-derived CDR1 and CDR2 are MNHEY and SVGAGI. V shed 6 bases and J 1 base; nucleotides not matched to a gene: 1. CDR3 length equals 14 residues. The CDR3 sequence is CASRLAVNTGELFF. The CDR3 DNA follows: TGTGCCAGCAGACTAGCGGTGAACACCGGGGAGCTGTTTTTT.

The chain uses TRBV2 and TRBJ2-1; D uncertain. Germline lookup yields CDR1 SNHLY and CDR2 FYNNEI. The ends were cut back, 6 bases at V and 6 bases at J, with 6 bases in the middle. The CDR3 spans 11 residues. CDR3 sequence (DNA): TGTGCCAGCAGCTATAGCAATGAGCAGTTCTTC. This codes for CASSYSNEQFF.